Each of the 22 T cell receptor beta chains below was sequenced from the same sample in a study of neoadjuvant anti-PD-1 for oral cavity cancer. The time point is: after neoadjuvant nivolumab, at surgical resection. This table comes from immunoSEQ multiplex PCR, and its TCRdb copy is limited to in-frame clones, with some not included. The table records over 11,000 clones, nearly 75% of them present only once. The source material was PBMCs, sampled after nivolumab (anti-PD-1) treatment. Every receptor here comes from a person aged 40 to 85 with oral cavity squamous cell carcinoma.

This clone came up a few times. The rearrangement uses TRBV7-2 and TRBJ1-2, with D tentatively TRBD1 (6 bases). Germline CDR1 and CDR2: SGHTA and FQGNSA. The CDR3 length is 13 residues. The ends were cut back, 6 bases at V and 7 bases at J, with 15 bases in the middle. CDR3 nucleotide sequence: TGTGCCAGCAGGAGACAGGTTCGCGGTGGCTACACCTTC. It is translated as CASRRQVRGGYTF. Combining the CDR3 with reference TRBV7-2 and TRBJ1-2 gives the whole variable domain GAGVSQSPSNKVTEKGKDVELRCDPISGHTALYWYRQSLGQGLEFLIYFQGNSAPDKSGLPSDRFSAERTGGSVSTLTIQRTQQEDSAVYLCASRRQVRGGYTFGSGTRLTVV.

This clone has just one count. The CDR3 sequence: CASRGQGHYEQYF. The CDR3 DNA reads as TGTGCCAGCAGGGGACAGGGGCACTACGAGCAGTACTTC. The V and J genes are TRBV6-5 and TRBJ2-7; 10 bases are shared with TRBD1. V gave up 6 bases and J gave up 3 bases; unmatched junction bases: 2. The CDR3 sequence is 13 residues long. Germline lookup yields CDR1 MNHEY and CDR2 SVGAGI.

The V call is TRBV11-1, the J call TRBJ2-7; no clear D gene. Looked up from germline, CDR1 is SGHAT and CDR2 is FQDESV (reference sequence). The CDR3 sequence is 13 residues long. Between the trimmed V and J ends, which lost 1 base and 4 bases, there was a span of 8 bases. The CDR3 sequence: CASSLGTVYEQYF. The CDR3 DNA follows: TGTGCCAGCAGCTTAGGGACGGTGTACGAGCAGTACTTC.

There are a few counts of this clone. This chain joins TRBV6-1 and TRBJ2-7; D remains unclear. The CDR3 has 13 residues. Germline CDR1 is MNHNS and CDR2 is SASEGT. Trimming left V 2 bases short and J 3 bases short, with 8 bases between. The CDR3 bases are TGTGCCAGCAGTGAACTGTGGGTCTACGAGCAGTACTTC. Translated: CASSELWVYEQYF.

The chain combines TRBV7-3 with TRBJ2-5, with D tentatively TRBD1 or TRBD2 (6 bases each). CDR1 is SGHTA and CDR2 is FQGTGA in the germline V gene. This CDR3 spans 15 amino acids. With 5 bases removed from V and 6 bases from J, the gap between germline ends came to 19 bases. CDR3 DNA sequence: TGTGCCAGCAGCGCTTACTTAGGGGGGTATCAGACCCAGTACTTC. It yields the protein CASSAYLGGYQTQYF. The full variable domain, rest sourced from reference TRBV7-3 and TRBJ2-5, is GAGVSQTPSNKVTEKGKYVELRCDPISGHTALYWYRQSLGQGPEFLIYFQGTGAADDSGLPNDRFFAVRPEGSVSTLKIQRTERGDSAVYLCASSAYLGGYQTQYFGPGTRLLVL.

This clone was seen more than once but under ten times. The chain has TRBV6-4 and TRBJ1-2, with D unresolved. V was trimmed by 2 bases and J by 7 bases, leaving 11 bases between them. The CDR3 is made up of 13 amino acids. CDR1 and CDR2 (germline): MRHNA, SNTAGT. The CDR3 is CASSDQQSGGYTF. CDR3 coding DNA: TGTGCCAGCAGTGACCAACAGTCTGGTGGCTACACCTTC.

In its sample, this clone was seen a few times. The gene calls are TRBV6-5 and TRBJ1-2; D call uncertain. The length of the CDR3 is 14 residues. Germline CDR1 and CDR2: MNHEY and SVGAGI. V was shortened by 6 bases and J by 4 bases, with 15 bases between the two germline ends. Here the CDR3 DNA reads TGTGCCAGCAGACCCGACGGAGGGAGCTATGGCTACACCTTC. Amino acids: CASRPDGGSYGYTF.

V usage is TRBV2 and J usage is TRBJ2-3, with D possibly being TRBD1 (5 bases). Germline V gene data show CDR1 as SNHLY and CDR2 as FYNNEI. V dropped 2 bases and J dropped 5 bases, with 11 bases sitting between them. The CDR3 loop spans 14 amino acids. The CDR3 nucleotides are TGTGCCAGCAGTGAATGGAAGCAGGGAGATACGCAGTATTTT. Protein product: CASSEWKQGDTQYF.

CDR3 bases: TGTGCCAGCAGCATCCTCGGGACAGGGCTCTCTGGGGCCAACGTCCTGACTTTC. Protein product: CASSILGTGLSGANVLTF. The rearrangement uses TRBV9 and TRBJ2-6; the match to TRBD1 covers 9 bases. Germline CDR1 is SGDLS and CDR2 is YYNGEE. V was pared by 4 bases and J by 0 bases, with 8 bases of the junction left unmatched. The CDR3 is 18 amino acids.

The V gene is TRBV9, the J gene TRBJ2-5; 9 bases match TRBD2. Trimming cost V 2 bases and J 7 bases; bases outside gene matches: 3. CDR1 is SGDLS and CDR2 is YYNGEE in the germline V gene. The CDR3 is 13 residues long. CDR3 DNA sequence: TGTGCCAGCAGCGTTAGCGGGGGAGGGACCCAGTACTTC. This sequence encodes CASSVSGGGTQYF. Drawing the rest from reference TRBV9 and TRBJ2-5, the complete variable domain is DSGVTQTPKHLITATGQRVTLRCSPRSGDLSVYWYQQSLDQGLQFLIQYYNGEERAKGNILERFSAQQFPDLHSELNLSSLELGDSALYFCASSVSGGGTQYFGPGTRLLVL.

This rearrangement joins TRBV19 to TRBJ1-4, with D perhaps matching TRBD1 (6 bases). V gave up 5 bases and J gave up 4 bases, with 11 bases separating them. The CDR3 length is 14 residues. Per the germline V gene, CDR1 is LNHDA and CDR2 is SQIVND (reference sequence). The CDR3 nucleotides are TGTGCCAGTAGTTCAGGGGCCGTTAATGAAAAACTGTTTTTT. Translated, it gives CASSSGAVNEKLFF.

In this sample, this clone turned up a few times. A read error may account for a junction end that differs from germline. V usage is TRBV5-6 and J usage is TRBJ2-3, with unresolved D. The germline V gene encodes CDR1 SGHDT and CDR2 YYEEEE. The length of the CDR3 is 13 residues. In DNA form, the CDR3 reads TGTGCCAGCAGCTTGGCCTGGGGTGGATTAAGTGGATTT. This sequence encodes CASSLAWGGLSGF.

By proportion, this clone is medium-sized. The chain couples TRBV25-1 to TRBJ2-7; a weak D match, TRBD1 (6 bases). Germline V gene data show CDR1 as MGHDK and CDR2 as SYGVNS. This CDR3 has 12 residues. V lost 8 bases to trimming and J lost 4 bases, with 12 bases between them. CDR3 in DNA: TGTGCCAGCGGGGCCCAGGGGTACGAGCAGTACTTC. Its protein is CASGAQGYEQYF.

The chain employs TRBV4-2 and TRBJ2-3, with D maybe TRBD2 (6 bases). Trimming shortened V by 5 bases and J by 2 bases, and 14 bases separated the two germline ends. This CDR3 has 15 amino acids. The germline V gene encodes CDR1 LGHNA and CDR2 YNFKEQ. CDR3 bases: TGTGCCAGCAGCAGAGTCGGGACTTTCACAGATACGCAGTATTTT. It encodes CASSRVGTFTDTQYF.

The rearrangement joins TRBV27 to TRBJ2-6, with D possibly being TRBD1 (5 bases). The CDR3 is 17 residues long. CDR1 is MNHEY, CDR2 SMNVEV, per germline (reference sequence). V lost 3 bases and J 2 bases, leaving 14 bases between the germline ends. CDR3 sequence reads: CASSFFTGSAGANVLTF. The CDR3 bases are TGTGCCAGCAGTTTCTTCACAGGATCAGCTGGGGCCAACGTCCTGACTTTC. Supplemented by reference TRBV27 and TRBJ2-6, the full variable domain reads EAQVTQNPRYLITVTGKKLTVTCSQNMNHEYMSWYRQDPGLGLRQIYYSMNVEVTDKGDVPEGYKVSRKEKRNFPLILESPSPNQTSLYFCASSFFTGSAGANVLTFGAGSRLTVL.

The chain is built from TRBV10-1 and TRBJ2-1, with TRBD2 matching 7 bases. Germline-derived CDR1 and CDR2 are WNHNN and SYGVQD (reference sequence). Trimming at V came to 0 bases and at J to 7 bases, leaving 6 bases not matched to a gene. The CDR3 loop spans 15 amino acids. The DNA of the CDR3 is TGCGCCAGCAGTGAGTCGCCTAGCGGCTGGAATGAGCAGTTCTTC. It encodes CASSESPSGWNEQFF.

CDR3 loop: CASSLRGRMINQPQHF. CDR3 DNA sequence: TGTGCCAGCAGCTTGAGGGGCAGGATGATCAATCAGCCCCAGCATTTT. The chain joins TRBV5-4 to TRBJ1-5; maybe TRBD1 (5 bases). This CDR3 has 16 amino acids. Germline CDR1 is SGHNT and CDR2 is YYREEE (reference sequence). The V end lost 1 base, the J end lost 3 bases, and 14 bases lay between the germline ends.

The chain employs TRBV10-1 and TRBJ2-2; 7 nucleotides agree with TRBD1. Looked up from germline, CDR1 is WNHNN and CDR2 is SYGVQD (reference sequence). V lost 6 bases, J lost 2 bases, and 6 bases stayed unmatched. The CDR3 totals 15 residues. CDR3: CASSPGTANTGELFF. In DNA form, the CDR3 reads TGCGCCAGCAGCCCCGGGACAGCTAACACCGGGGAGCTGTTTTTT.

The chain employs TRBV7-9 and TRBJ2-5; no clear D gene. V was cut by 1 base and J by 9 bases, with 12 bases left in between. The CDR3 contains 13 residues. CDR1 and CDR2 (germline): SEHNR, FQNEAQ (reference sequence). DNA of the CDR3: TGTGCCAGCAGCTTAGAAGGTCGGATGGCCCAGTACTTC. The encoded protein is CASSLEGRMAQYF.

V gene TRBV4-1 combines with J gene TRBJ2-4, with D possibly matching TRBD2 (5 bases). Germline V gene lookup returns CDR1 MGHRA and CDR2 YSYEKL. The CDR3 length is 14 residues. V lost 4 bases to trimming and J lost 1 base, with 8 bases between them. Here the CDR3 reads CASSLSEAKNIQYF. In DNA form, the CDR3 reads TGCGCCAGCAGCCTTAGCGAGGCCAAAAACATTCAGTACTTC.

This clone was seen only once. The genes are TRBV6-1 and TRBJ1-6, with D tentatively TRBD1 (5 bases). From germline, CDR1 is MNHNS and CDR2 SASEGT. The CDR3 loop spans 14 amino acids. Deletions cut 6 bases from V and 5 bases from J, with 11 bases between. CDR3 DNA: TGTGCCAGCAGATCCCGAGGGGATAATTCACCCCTCCACTTT. It translates to CASRSRGDNSPLHF.

In its sample, this clone was seen a few times. The J gene is TRBJ2-2, the V gene TRBV10-1, with 7 bases that match TRBD1. The CDR3 loop spans 14 amino acids. Looked up from germline, CDR1 is WNHNN and CDR2 is SYGVQD (reference sequence). The J segment lost 4 bases and the V segment lost 5 bases, leaving 4 bases of the junction unmatched. CDR3 nucleotide sequence: TGCGCCAGCAGTTTTAACAGGGGCACCGGGGAGCTGTTTTTT. It specifies CASSFNRGTGELFF.